This TCR beta chain was profiled in a study of early T cells in non-severe SARS-CoV-2 infection. The wider study: Bulk RNA taken from unsorted whole blood was sequenced, leaving chains unpaired.

Germline V lookup: CDR1 MNHEY, CDR2 SMNVEV (reference sequence). The CDR3 runs 13 residues. V lost 0 bases to trimming and J lost 10 bases, with 12 bases between them. This clonotype has at least ten counts. What it binds is not known. Study results and caveats: Matches to VDJdb favored anti-spike CD8 responses and missed private and CD4 specificities.

Individual cDNA molecules received unique molecular identifiers during library preparation. TCRdb redid the calling of the 5' RACE reads with MiXCR, one entry per CDR3 protein. Among some 30,000 distinct CDR3 sequences, 3.9% were seen once, and the ten largest hold 7% to 10%. This TCR derives from an adult who was a healthcare worker with PCR-confirmed SARS-CoV-2 infection or an uninfected control (not recorded which). Sequenced sample: whole blood. V usage is TRBV27 and J usage is TRBJ1-1; D remains ambiguous. CDR3 loop: CASSLSAGLVAFF. As DNA, the CDR3 is TGTGCCAGCAGTTTATCGGCCGGGCTCGTAGCTTTCTTT.